The T cell receptor beta chain under discussion was sequenced for a study of identical twins. Findings and limits, study-wide: For cord blood, abundant beta clonotypes had fewer insertions, unlike memory repertoires, which showed none.

TCRdb redid the calling of the 5' RACE reads with MiXCR, one entry per CDR3 protein. In the table there are roughly 480,000 distinct CDR3 sequences, approximately 24% of which are singletons. With regard to this clonotype: The antigen remains undetermined.

This CDR3 region has 12 residues. The germline V gene has CDR1 SEHNR and CDR2 FQNEAQ (reference sequence). Deletions cut 4 bases from V and 15 bases from J, with 16 bases between. The sample was also reused in another study, on T cells expressing NK-cell markers.

V usage is TRBV7-9 and J usage is TRBJ2-1; the D gene is possibly TRBD2 (5 bases). The source material was CD4+ T cells sorted from blood. The source of this sequence is a woman between 18 and 30 years old in good health. DNA of the CDR3: TGTGCCAGCAGCTCCACCGGGCCGGGGTGGTTCTTC. Translation gives CASSSTGPGWFF. The entire variable domain, with the rest obtained from reference TRBV7-9 and TRBJ2-1, is as follows: DTGVSQNPRHKITKRGQNVTFRCDPISEHNRLYWYRQTLGQGPEFLTYFQNEAQLEKSRLLSDRFSAERPKGSFSTLEIQRTEQGDSAMYLCASSSTGPGWFFGPGTRLTVL.